This note documents a single TCR beta chain sequence. Its specificity is not known. The entry originates in a study of cytomegalovirus exposure and HLA in healthy donors. V was pared by 7 bases and J by 3 bases, with 5 bases of the junction left unmatched. The CDR3 sequence is 14 residues long. Looked up from germline, CDR1 is MNHEY and CDR2 is SVGAGI. The study ran its PCR with 60 Vbeta and 13 Jbeta primers. Original processing methods: As a later analysis found, there were 70 million to 100 million unique TCR beta chains, of which roughly 11 million were shared. TCRdb's copy holds only in-frame clones and misses some; the assay was immunoSEQ multiplex PCR. From that table come the V and J calls and clone size; the DNA was used to work out D and trimming. The sample has 130,000 or so clones, roughly 73% seen once. Study outcomes and limitations: Several V segments, TRBV6-2 and TRBV6-3 among them, could not be told apart and were dropped.

Specimen: PBMCs. The V gene is TRBV6-5, the J gene TRBJ2-3; the match to TRBD1 covers 9 bases. This receptor was taken from a man aged 40-49 years in good health and CMV-seronegative. The CDR3 nucleotides read TGTGCCAGCATGAACAGGGGGCAAACAGATACGCAGTATTTT. Protein sequence: CASMNRGQTDTQYF.